This T cell receptor (beta chain) is drawn from a study of control samples from healthy donors and cancer patients. Sequencing used immunoSEQ multiplex PCR; TCRdb keeps in-frame clones, though not all of them. The table includes over 100,000 clones, around nine tenths detected once. Looked up from germline, CDR1 is SGHRS and CDR2 is YFSETQ. Between the trimmed V and J ends, which lost 4 bases and 1 base, there was a span of 14 bases. The CDR3 extends over 15 amino acids. J is TRBJ1-2 and V is TRBV5-1, with D possibly TRBD1 on 5 matching bases. The sequence was collected from a man in his forties in good health. The source material was blood. The CDR3 DNA sequence: TGCGCCAGCAGCACATCAGGGTCCCTTAACTATGGCTACACCTTC. This translates into CASSTSGSLNYGYTF.